This entry concerns a single T cell receptor beta chain. These data originate in a study of resident and recirculating memory T cells in vitiligo. V lost 2 bases and J lost 4, with 11 bases in between. From germline, CDR1 is SGHNT and CDR2 YYREEE (reference sequence). The CDR3 totals 14 residues. No change in lesions over the prior 6 months defined stable disease. TCRdb keeps only in-frame clones here, not all; method: immunoSEQ multiplex PCR. Of around 70,000 clones listed, roughly 90% were seen once; the top ten hold 4.9%. This sequence originates from a male donor with vitiligo. Sequenced: blood. The V and J genes are TRBV5-4 and TRBJ2-3; perhaps TRBD2 as D (6 bases). CDR3 protein: CASSFGGVADTQYF. The DNA of the CDR3 is TGTGCCAGCAGCTTCGGCGGGGTGGCAGATACGCAGTATTTT.